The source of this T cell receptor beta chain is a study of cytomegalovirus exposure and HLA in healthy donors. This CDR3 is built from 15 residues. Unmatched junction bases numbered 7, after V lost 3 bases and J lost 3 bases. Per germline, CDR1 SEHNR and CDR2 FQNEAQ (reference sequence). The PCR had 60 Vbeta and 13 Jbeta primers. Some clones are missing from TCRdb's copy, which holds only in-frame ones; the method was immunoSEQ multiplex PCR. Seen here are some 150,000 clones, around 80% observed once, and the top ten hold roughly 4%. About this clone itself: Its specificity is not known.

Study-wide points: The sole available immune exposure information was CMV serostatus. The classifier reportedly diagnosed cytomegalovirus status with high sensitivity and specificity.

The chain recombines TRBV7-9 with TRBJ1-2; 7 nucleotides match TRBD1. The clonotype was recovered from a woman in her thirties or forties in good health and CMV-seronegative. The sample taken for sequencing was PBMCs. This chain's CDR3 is CASSFTDRVDYGYTF. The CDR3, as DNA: TGTGCCAGCAGCTTTACAGACAGGGTGGACTATGGCTACACCTTC.